The T cell receptor beta chain under discussion was sequenced for a study of T cells in tumors after PD-1 blockade. Study background: Excluded were patients with checkpoint blockade, immunosuppressants, or radiotherapy or other anti-cancer therapy within 4 weeks. During anti-PD-1 treatment, some patients continued daily vismodegib 150 mg.

Method: immunoSEQ multiplex PCR; TCRdb's copy keeps in-frame clones and lacks some. The repertoire has about 24,000 clones, roughly 80% of them found once; the top ten carry roughly 12%. CDR3 length equals 15 residues. V lost 6 bases, J lost 8 bases, and 17 bases lay in between. CDR1 and CDR2 from the germline V gene are MNHEY and SVGAGI. This chain uses TRBV6-5 with TRBJ1-6, with D tentatively TRBD1 (5 bases). The starting material was PBMCs, obtained after anti-PD-1 treatment. This TCR was recovered from a human donor with basal cell carcinoma. Written as DNA, the CDR3 is TGTGCCAGCAGCTGGGGGGGAAGGATCGATTCACCCCTCCACTTT. Amino acids: CASSWGGRIDSPLHF.